A selection of T cell receptor beta chains follows, all from one sample in a study of regulatory T cells in long-lasting Graves disease. TCRdb redid the calling of the multiplex PCR reads with MiXCR, one entry per CDR3 protein. This table has roughly 410,000 distinct CDR3 sequences, approximately 16% appearing once. These data were also reused for a study on T cells in Graves' hyperthyroidism and ophthalmopathy.

Sequencing used peripheral blood mononuclear cells (PBMCs), obtained at new diagnosis, from a patient treated with antithyroid drugs. These receptors all come from a woman aged 35 to 49 with Graves disease. The CDR3 runs from the conserved cysteine through the conserved F or W. For some rows the clone size is stated as once, few or many, or as a class when expanded; others skip it.

cdr3_aa	cdr3_length	v_call	clone_size
CAIRLSSYNEQFF	13	TRBV6-1	-
CASSPQMTSGSNEQFF	16	TRBV6-1	few
CASSYRQDSNQPQHF	15	TRBV6-2/TRBV6-3	many
CASSGLAGLYEQYF	14	TRBV7-8	many
CSAVPGPRKGGYTF	14	TRBV20-1	-
CASSSPYEKLFF	12	TRBV6-2/TRBV6-3	-
CASSQVRGLPGTNTGELFF	19	TRBV4-3	-
CASSRLGDTSYEQYF	15	TRBV28	many
CASSLSPRDRSRYEQYF	17	TRBV27	many
CASRDRGQGYNEQFF	15	TRBV10-2	many
CASSQRAQETQYF	13	TRBV14	many
CASSPRHGDREETQYF	16	TRBV7-8	-
CASSQERQGGKAEAFF	16	TRBV4-1	many
CASSHDSYSSYNEQFF	16	TRBV12-3/TRBV12-4	many
CASSQDLTGGDVTGELFF	18	TRBV4-2	-
CASSEGIGAYEQYF	14	TRBV2	many
CASSLPRFSNTGELFF	16	TRBV28	-
CAASDPTGDNQPQHF	15	TRBV24-1	-
CASSFTQETQYF	12	TRBV28	many
CASSQDGTSADTQYF	15	TRBV3-1	few